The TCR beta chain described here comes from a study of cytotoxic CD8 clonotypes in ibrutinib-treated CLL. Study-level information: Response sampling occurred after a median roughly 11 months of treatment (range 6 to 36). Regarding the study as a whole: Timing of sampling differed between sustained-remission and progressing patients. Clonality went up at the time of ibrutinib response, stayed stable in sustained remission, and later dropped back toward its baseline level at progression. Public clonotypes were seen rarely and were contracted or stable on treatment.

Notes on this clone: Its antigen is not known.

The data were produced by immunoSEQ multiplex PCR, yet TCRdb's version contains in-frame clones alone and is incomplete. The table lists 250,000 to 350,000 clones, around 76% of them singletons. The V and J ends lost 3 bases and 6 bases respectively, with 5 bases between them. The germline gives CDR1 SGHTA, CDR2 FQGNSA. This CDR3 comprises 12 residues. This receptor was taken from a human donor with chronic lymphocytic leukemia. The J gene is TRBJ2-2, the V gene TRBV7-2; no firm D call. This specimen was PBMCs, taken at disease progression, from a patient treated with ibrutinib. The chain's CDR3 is CASSFNPGELFF. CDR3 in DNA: TGTGCCAGCAGCTTCAATCCCGGGGAGCTGTTTTTT.